What follows is one T cell receptor (beta chain) and its context. This specimen belongs to a study of blood T cell repertoires in COVID-19. In the study overall: Italy, Spain and the United States were the sources of the convalescent and acute COVID-19 samples. PBMCs, B-cell-depleted T cells, or T cells were the source of the cDNA or gDNA that made up the material.

CDR1 is SGHRS and CDR2 is YFSETQ in the germline V gene. CDR3 length: 13 residues. V was cut by 2 bases and J by 1 base, with 6 bases left in between. In the authors' methods: Amplified reference gene primers provided the basis for estimating nucleated cell counts. Clones were read by immunoSEQ multiplex PCR, and TCRdb kept only the in-frame ones, dropping some. That table supplies the V and J calls and clone size; D and trimming were determined from the DNA. The sample yields some 340,000 clones, around four fifths seen once. The sample was peripheral blood. V usage is TRBV5-1 and J usage is TRBJ1-1, with D unresolved. This TCR came from a man aged 25 to 45 with active or convalescent COVID-19. The CDR3 DNA reads TGCGCCAGCAGCTTTGGCACGAACACTGAAGCTTTCTTT. This codes for CASSFGTNTEAFF.